The clone carrying this T cell receptor (beta chain) was detected only once. A far larger clone is a single base away, which makes a read error likely. The source of the sample is a study of cytotoxic CD8 clonotypes in ibrutinib-treated CLL. The trim removed 5 bases at V and 3 bases at J, leaving 7 bases unmatched. This CDR3 has 15 amino acids. Sequencing was performed with immunoSEQ multiplex PCR; in TCRdb, only in-frame clones are kept and a portion is missing. The table shows tens of thousands of clones, with 57% occurring only once. This specimen consisted of PBMCs, obtained after 12 months of ibrutinib treatment. This chain connects TRBV7-1 to TRBJ1-5, with 7 bases fitting TRBD1. TRBV7-1 is classed as an ORF, of uncertain function. This clonotype was sampled from a human donor with chronic lymphocytic leukemia. The CDR3 spells CASSTTGNINQPQHF. In nucleotides, the CDR3 is TGTGCCAGCAGCACGACAGGGAACATCAATCAGCCCCAGCATTTT.